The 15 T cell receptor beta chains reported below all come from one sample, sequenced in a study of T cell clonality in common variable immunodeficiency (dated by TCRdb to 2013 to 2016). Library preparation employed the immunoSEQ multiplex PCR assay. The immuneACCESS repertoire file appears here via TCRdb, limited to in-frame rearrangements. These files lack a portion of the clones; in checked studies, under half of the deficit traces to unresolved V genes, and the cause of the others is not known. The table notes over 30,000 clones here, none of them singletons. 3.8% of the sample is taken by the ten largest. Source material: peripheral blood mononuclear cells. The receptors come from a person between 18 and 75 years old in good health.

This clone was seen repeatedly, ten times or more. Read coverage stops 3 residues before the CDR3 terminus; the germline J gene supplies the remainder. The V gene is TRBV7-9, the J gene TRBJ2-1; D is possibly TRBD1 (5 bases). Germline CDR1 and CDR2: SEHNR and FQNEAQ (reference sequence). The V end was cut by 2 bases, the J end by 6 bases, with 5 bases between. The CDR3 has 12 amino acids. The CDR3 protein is CASSLQGNEQFF. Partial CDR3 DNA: TGTGCCAGCAGCTTACAGGGCAATGAG.

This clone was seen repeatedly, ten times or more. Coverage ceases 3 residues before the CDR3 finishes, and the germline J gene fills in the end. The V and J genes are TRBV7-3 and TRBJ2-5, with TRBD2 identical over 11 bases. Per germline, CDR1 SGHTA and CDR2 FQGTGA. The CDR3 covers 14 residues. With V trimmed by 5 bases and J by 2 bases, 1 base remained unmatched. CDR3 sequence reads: CASSRLAGQETQYF. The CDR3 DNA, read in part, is TGTGCCAGCAGCCGACTAGCGGGGCAAGAGACC.

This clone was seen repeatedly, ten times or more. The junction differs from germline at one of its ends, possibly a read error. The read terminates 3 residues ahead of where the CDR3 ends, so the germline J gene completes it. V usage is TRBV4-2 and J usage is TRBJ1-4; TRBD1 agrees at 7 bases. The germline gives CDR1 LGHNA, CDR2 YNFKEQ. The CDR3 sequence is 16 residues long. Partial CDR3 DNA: TGCGCCAGCAGCCGCGAGGGGGCAGCAACTAATGAAAAA. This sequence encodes CASSREGAATNEK. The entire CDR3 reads CASSREGAATNEKLFF.

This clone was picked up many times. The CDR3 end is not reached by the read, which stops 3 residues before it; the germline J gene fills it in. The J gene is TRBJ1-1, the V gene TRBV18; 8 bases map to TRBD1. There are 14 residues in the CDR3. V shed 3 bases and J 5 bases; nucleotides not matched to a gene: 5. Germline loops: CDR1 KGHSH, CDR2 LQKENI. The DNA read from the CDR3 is TGTGCCAGCTCACCTGGCACAGGGGGGACTGAA. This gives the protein CASSPGTGGTE. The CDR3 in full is CASSPGTGGTEAFF.

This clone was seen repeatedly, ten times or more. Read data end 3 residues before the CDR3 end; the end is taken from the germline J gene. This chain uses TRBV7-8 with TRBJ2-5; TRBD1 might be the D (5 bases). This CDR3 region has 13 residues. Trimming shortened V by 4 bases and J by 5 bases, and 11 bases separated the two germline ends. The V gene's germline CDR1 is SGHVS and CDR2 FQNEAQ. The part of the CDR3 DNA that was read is TGTGCCAGCAGCTCGCAGGGTTGGGAGACC. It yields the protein CASSSQGWET. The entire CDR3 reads CASSSQGWETQYF.

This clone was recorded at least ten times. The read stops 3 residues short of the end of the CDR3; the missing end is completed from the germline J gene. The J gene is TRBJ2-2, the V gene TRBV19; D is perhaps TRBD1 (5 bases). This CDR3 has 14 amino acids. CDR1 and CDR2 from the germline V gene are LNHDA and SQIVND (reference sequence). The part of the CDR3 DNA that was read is TGTGCCACCTCGGTTTCAGGGTCTGGAGAAAAG. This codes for CATSVSGSGEK. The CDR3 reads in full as CATSVSGSGEKLFF. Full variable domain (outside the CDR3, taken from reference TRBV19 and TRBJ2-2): DGGITQSPKYLFRKEGQNVTLSCEQNLNHDAMYWYRQDPGQGLRLIYYSQIVNDFQKGDIAEGYSVSREKKESFPLTVTSAQKNPTAFYLCATSVSGSGEKLFFGEGSRLTVL.

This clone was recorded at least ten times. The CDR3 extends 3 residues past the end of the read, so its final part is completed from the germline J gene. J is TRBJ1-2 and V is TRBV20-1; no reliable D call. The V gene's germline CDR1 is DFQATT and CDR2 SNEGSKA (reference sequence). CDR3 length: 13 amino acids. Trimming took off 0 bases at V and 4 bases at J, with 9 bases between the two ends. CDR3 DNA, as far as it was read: TGCAGTGCTAGAGATCGGGGTCTCTATGGC. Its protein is CSARDRGLYG. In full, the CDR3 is CSARDRGLYGYTF.

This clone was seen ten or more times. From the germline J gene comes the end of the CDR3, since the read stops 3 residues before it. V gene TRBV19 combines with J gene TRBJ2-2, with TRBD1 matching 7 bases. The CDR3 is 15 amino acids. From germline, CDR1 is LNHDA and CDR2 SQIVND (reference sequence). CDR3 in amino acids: CASNRQGDGNEKLFF. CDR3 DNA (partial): TGTGCCAGTAATCGGCAGGGGGACGGTAATGAAAAG.

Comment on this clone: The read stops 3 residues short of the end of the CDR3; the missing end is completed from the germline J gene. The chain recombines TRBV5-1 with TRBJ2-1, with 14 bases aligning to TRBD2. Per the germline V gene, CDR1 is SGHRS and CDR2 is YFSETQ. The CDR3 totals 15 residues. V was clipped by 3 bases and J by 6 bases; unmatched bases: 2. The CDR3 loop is CASSSGLAGVNEQFF. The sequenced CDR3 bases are TGCGCCAGCAGCTCGGGACTAGCGGGGGTCAATGAG.

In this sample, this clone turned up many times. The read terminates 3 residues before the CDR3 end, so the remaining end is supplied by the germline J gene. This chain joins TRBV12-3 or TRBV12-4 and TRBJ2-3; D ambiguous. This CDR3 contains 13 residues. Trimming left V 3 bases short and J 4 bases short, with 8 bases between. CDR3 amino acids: CASSFGAPDTQYF. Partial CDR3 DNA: TGTGCCAGCAGTTTCGGTGCTCCAGATACG.

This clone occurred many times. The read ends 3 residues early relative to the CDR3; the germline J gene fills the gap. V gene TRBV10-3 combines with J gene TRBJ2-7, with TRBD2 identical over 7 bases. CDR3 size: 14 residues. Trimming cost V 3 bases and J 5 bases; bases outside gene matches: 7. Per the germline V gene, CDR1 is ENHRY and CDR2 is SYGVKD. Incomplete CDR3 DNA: TGTGCCATCAGTGACTCTGGGGGGGTAAACGAG. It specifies CAISDSGGVNE. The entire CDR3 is CAISDSGGVNEQYF.

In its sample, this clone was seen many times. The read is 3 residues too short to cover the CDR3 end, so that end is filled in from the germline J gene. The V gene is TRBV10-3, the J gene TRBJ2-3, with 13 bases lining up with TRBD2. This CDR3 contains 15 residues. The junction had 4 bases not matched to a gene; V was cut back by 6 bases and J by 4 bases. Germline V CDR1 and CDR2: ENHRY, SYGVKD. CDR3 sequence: CAIRTSGGAADTQYF. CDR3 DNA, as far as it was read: TGTGCCATCAGAACTAGCGGGGGGGCCGCAGATACG.

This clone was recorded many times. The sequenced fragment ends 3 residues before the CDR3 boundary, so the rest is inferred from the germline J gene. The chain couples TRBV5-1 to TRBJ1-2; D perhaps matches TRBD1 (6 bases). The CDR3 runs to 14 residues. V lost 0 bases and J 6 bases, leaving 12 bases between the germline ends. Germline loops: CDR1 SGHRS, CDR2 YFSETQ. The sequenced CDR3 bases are TGCGCCAGCAGCTTGGATAGGGGGGGACATGGC. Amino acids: CASSLDRGGHG. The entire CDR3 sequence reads CASSLDRGGHGYTF.

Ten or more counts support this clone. CDR3: CASSRTGVMYQETQYF. The part of the CDR3 DNA that was read is TGTGCCAGCAGCAGGACGGGGGTCATGTACCAAGAGACC. The genes are TRBV5-4 and TRBJ2-5, with a tentative D call TRBD2 (6 bases). The read halts 3 residues ahead of the CDR3 end, with the missing end drawn from the germline J gene. Germline assignment: CDR1 SGHNT and CDR2 YYREEE (reference sequence). V was shortened by 4 bases and J by 0 bases, with 16 bases between the two germline ends. There are 16 residues in the CDR3.

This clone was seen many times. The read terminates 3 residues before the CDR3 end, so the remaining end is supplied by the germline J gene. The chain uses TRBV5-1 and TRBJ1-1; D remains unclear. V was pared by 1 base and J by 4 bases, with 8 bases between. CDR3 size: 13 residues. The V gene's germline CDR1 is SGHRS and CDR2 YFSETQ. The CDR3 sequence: CASSLWPGTEAFF. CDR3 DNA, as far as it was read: TGCGCCAGCAGCTTGTGGCCAGGCACTGAA.